This record looks at one T cell receptor (beta chain) sequence and its context. What it binds is not known. The source of the sample is a study of blood T cells in healthy people across ages. Study findings and constraints: As naive T cell percentage varied, TCR beta diversity correlated strongly with it.

For the second PCR, which ran for roughly 6 to 12 cycles, a sample-barcoded 5' primer and a J-beta primer mix were used. TCRdb independently ran MiXCR on the 5' RACE reads; one entry per CDR3 protein. There are more than 550,000 distinct CDR3 sequences in the sample; 22% occur only once, and about 22% lies in the top ten. V was pared by 0 bases and J by 5 bases, with 13 bases between. This CDR3 spans 15 amino acids. Germline V gives CDR1 SGHKS, CDR2 YYEKEE (reference sequence). The TCR comes from a man aged 65 to 85 in good health. The chain uses TRBV5-5 and TRBJ2-3, with D possibly called TRBD1 or TRBD2 (5 bases each). The sample taken for sequencing was blood. This CDR3 reads CASSLGGNGGDTQYF. The CDR3 coding sequence is TGTGCCAGCAGCTTGGGGGGGAACGGCGGAGATACGCAGTATTTT. The full variable domain, its missing parts supplied by reference TRBV5-5 and TRBJ2-3, is DAGVTQSPTHLIKTRGQQVTLRCSPISGHKSVSWYQQVLGQGPQFIFQYYEKEERGRGNFPDRFSARQFPNYSSELNVNALLLGDSALYLCASSLGGNGGDTQYFGPGTRLTVL.